These 22 T cell receptor beta chains were all obtained from the same sample, sequenced in a study of cytomegalovirus exposure and HLA in healthy donors. The PCR used 60 Vbeta and 13 Jbeta primers. Profiled with immunoSEQ multiplex PCR; TCRdb holds only in-frame clones, not every one. The profile covers about 150,000 clones, with approximately 85% appearing a single time and roughly 2.3% taken by the ten largest. Sample: PBMCs. These receptors all stem from a woman between 18 and 29 years old in good health and CMV-seronegative.

This chain links TRBV10-3 with TRBJ2-5; 7 positions agree with TRBD2. Per germline, CDR1 ENHRY and CDR2 SYGVKD. Trimming removed 6 bases from V and 4 bases from J; junction bases left unmatched: 5. The CDR3 runs to 13 residues. CDR3 nucleotide sequence: TGTGCCATCAGCGCGGGGGAACTAGAGACCCAGTACTTC. It is translated as CAISAGELETQYF.

The chain carries TRBV30 and TRBJ2-1; 12 nucleotides agree with TRBD2. Germline assignment: CDR1 GTSNPN and CDR2 SVGIG (reference sequence). The CDR3 consists of 16 residues. V lost 7 bases to trimming and J lost 9 bases; unmatched junction nucleotides: 16. The CDR3 loop is CAYKLAGGPRRGEQFF. The CDR3 bases are TGTGCCTATAAACTAGCGGGAGGCCCGCGAAGGGGTGAGCAGTTCTTC.

This chain links TRBV4-3 with TRBJ2-1; TRBD2 might be the D (6 bases). CDR3 length equals 14 residues. V was clipped by 4 bases and J by 5 bases, with 12 bases between them. Germline CDR1 reads LGHNA; CDR2 reads YSLEER. CDR3 sequence (DNA): TGCGCCAGCAGCCTCCGACTAGGTAACAATGAGCAGTTCTTC. Its translation is CASSLRLGNNEQFF.

This chain joins TRBV7-2 and TRBJ1-5; D gene uncertain. The germline V gene encodes CDR1 SGHTA and CDR2 FQGNSA. Trimming stripped 3 bases from V and 4 bases from J, with 7 bases between. The length of the CDR3 is 13 residues. CDR3 in amino acids: CASSFTENQPQHF. In DNA form, the CDR3 reads TGTGCCAGCAGCTTTACAGAAAATCAGCCCCAGCATTTT.

The CDR3 sequence: CASSYQSGGYTF. For the CDR3, the DNA is TGTGCCAGCAGCTACCAATCGGGGGGCTACACCTTC. This chain joins TRBV2 and TRBJ1-2; D remains ambiguous. This CDR3 is built from 12 residues. The V and J ends lost 6 bases and 8 bases respectively, with 13 bases between them. Germline CDR1 reads SNHLY; CDR2 reads FYNNEI.

The chain couples TRBV28 to TRBJ2-7, with 7 bases matching TRBD1. The CDR3 runs to 15 residues. Germline CDR1 is MDHEN and CDR2 is SYDVKM. J lost 9 bases, V lost 5 bases, and 16 bases had no gene match. CDR3 bases: TGTGCCAGCAGTAAGAAACTGGGGACAGCCCGGGGGCAGTACTTC. Translating it yields CASSKKLGTARGQYF.

This clone was found once. The rearrangement joins TRBV28 to TRBJ1-4, with TRBD1 identical over 10 bases. The trim removed 3 bases at V and 8 bases at J, leaving 6 bases unmatched. The V gene's germline CDR1 is MDHEN and CDR2 SYDVKM. CDR3 size: 15 residues. CDR3 bases: TGTGCCAGCAGTTTTATTGGGACAGGGGAGGAAAAACTGTTTTTT. Amino acids: CASSFIGTGEEKLFF.

The chain combines TRBV25-1 with TRBJ2-3, with 8 bases that match TRBD2. Germline V gene lookup returns CDR1 MGHDK and CDR2 SYGVNS. Unmatched junction bases numbered 13, after V lost 4 bases and J lost 4 bases. This CDR3 region has 17 residues. The CDR3 protein is CASSGPTREGHSDTQYF. As DNA, the CDR3 is TGTGCCAGCAGTGGCCCCACTCGGGAGGGCCATTCAGATACGCAGTATTTT.

The J gene is TRBJ2-2, the V gene TRBV6-1; 10 positions match TRBD2. This CDR3 region has 16 residues. Trimming removed 2 bases from V and 5 bases from J; junction bases left unmatched: 5. Per the germline V gene, CDR1 is MNHNS and CDR2 is SASEGT. The CDR3 region is CASSEYGSGGTGELFF. The CDR3 DNA is TGTGCCAGCAGTGAATATGGTAGCGGGGGGACCGGGGAGCTGTTTTTT.

Here the CDR3 DNA reads TGTGCCAGCAGACCCGGACTAGCGGGGATCTACGAGCAGTACTTC. Translation gives CASRPGLAGIYEQYF. The chain employs TRBV6-6 and TRBJ2-7, with 12 bases matching TRBD2. V was pared by 6 bases and J by 3 bases, with 6 bases of the junction left unmatched. CDR1 and CDR2 (germline): MNHNY, SVGAGI (reference sequence). The CDR3 length is 15 residues.

The chain uses TRBV6-5 and TRBJ1-5, with D unresolved. With 4 bases removed from V and 6 bases from J, the gap between germline ends came to 13 bases. Germline values: CDR1 MNHEY, CDR2 SVGAGI. This CDR3 has 14 residues. CDR3 in DNA: TGTGCCAGCAGTTCCCTCATCAGGCCTCAGCCCCAGCATTTT. This sequence encodes CASSSLIRPQPQHF.

This clone has only a few counts. The chain uses TRBV7-6 and TRBJ2-1, with 9 positions matching TRBD2. Germline assignment: CDR1 SGHVS and CDR2 FNYEAQ. The CDR3 runs to 16 residues. V gave up 1 base and J gave up 2 bases; unmatched junction bases: 3. The CDR3 here is CASSLGPSGAYNEQFF. The CDR3 DNA sequence: TGTGCCAGCAGCTTAGGACCTAGCGGGGCCTACAATGAGCAGTTCTTC.

This clone is labeled as medium-sized. The genes are TRBV11-2 and TRBJ2-3; the match to TRBD2 covers 8 bases. This CDR3 is built from 16 residues. Germline trimming cut 0 bases from V and 6 bases from J; bases unmatched to any gene: 8. The germline V gene encodes CDR1 SGHAT and CDR2 FQNNGV. CDR3 sequence reads: CASSLDGTGGSDTQYF. CDR3 nucleotides: TGTGCCAGCAGCTTAGATGGAACGGGGGGGTCTGATACGCAGTATTTT.

The V gene is TRBV7-6, the J gene TRBJ2-5; 10 bases agree with TRBD2. The CDR3 is 16 amino acids. Germline CDR1 is SGHVS and CDR2 is FNYEAQ. V was pared by 5 bases and J by 2 bases, with 8 bases of the junction left unmatched. The CDR3 protein is CASSQKRGGPQETQYF. CDR3 DNA: TGTGCCAGCAGCCAAAAGCGGGGGGGACCTCAAGAGACCCAGTACTTC.

This clone was seen a handful of times. This chain links TRBV5-4 with TRBJ1-1, with 8 bases aligning to TRBD1. Germline-derived CDR1 and CDR2 are SGHNT and YYREEE (reference sequence). Germline trimming cut 4 bases from V and 0 bases from J; bases unmatched to any gene: 2. The CDR3 spans 14 residues. This chain's CDR3 is CASSGTGVNTEAFF. In DNA form, the CDR3 reads TGTGCCAGCAGCGGGACAGGAGTGAACACTGAAGCTTTCTTT.

V usage is TRBV19 and J usage is TRBJ2-7; TRBD2 matches 8 bases. The CDR3 contains 15 residues. J lost 7 bases, V lost 7 bases, and 15 bases had no gene match. CDR1 is LNHDA, CDR2 SQIVND, per germline (reference sequence). The CDR3: CASTLSGLDSGEQYF. The DNA for the CDR3 is TGTGCCAGTACCCTTTCGGGACTAGATTCTGGGGAGCAGTACTTC.

The genes are TRBV28 and TRBJ2-5, with D possibly TRBD2 on 6 matching bases. CDR3 length: 10 residues. The V gene's germline CDR1 is MDHEN and CDR2 SYDVKM. V was shortened by 11 bases and J by 7 bases, with 11 bases between the two germline ends. The DNA for the CDR3 is TGTGCCTGCACCGGGGGGACCCAGTACTTC. Its translation: CACTGGTQYF.

This chain joins TRBV6-5 and TRBJ1-1; TRBD1 might be the D (5 bases). CDR3 length equals 12 residues. Germline V gene lookup returns CDR1 MNHEY and CDR2 SVGAGI. V was pared by 2 bases and J by 5 bases, with 6 bases between. The DNA of the CDR3 is TGTGCCAGCAGTTACGGGGGGACTGAAGCTTTCTTT. It translates to CASSYGGTEAFF.

This clone showed up just once. The chain joins TRBV29-1 to TRBJ2-1; TRBD1 is a possible D gene (6 bases). V lost 4 bases, J lost 6 bases, and 10 bases lay in between. The CDR3 totals 12 residues. The germline CDR1 and CDR2 sequences are SQVTM and ANQGSEA. This chain's CDR3 is CSVATGFNEQFF. CDR3 nucleotide sequence: TGCAGCGTTGCGACAGGTTTCAATGAGCAGTTCTTC.

The chain uses TRBV29-1 and TRBJ2-1; 11 bases match TRBD1. CDR1 is SQVTM and CDR2 is ANQGSEA in the germline V gene. V shed 0 bases and J 4 bases; nucleotides not matched to a gene: 8. The CDR3 spans 17 residues. CDR3 residues: CSVEEIRDRGEYNEQFF. DNA of the CDR3: TGCAGCGTTGAAGAGATAAGGGACAGGGGGGAATACAATGAGCAGTTCTTC.

The chain couples TRBV6-5 to TRBJ1-2; tentative D call: TRBD1 (6 bases). CDR1 is MNHEY, CDR2 SVGAGI, per germline. Trimming shortened V by 2 bases and J by 4 bases, and 8 bases separated the two germline ends. This CDR3 has 13 residues. The DNA for the CDR3 is TGTGCCAGCAGTTACCGAGGGGGCTATGGCTACACCTTC. This sequence encodes CASSYRGGYGYTF.

The J gene is TRBJ2-3, the V gene TRBV28; 7 positions agree with TRBD1. V gave up 5 bases and J gave up 6 bases; unmatched junction bases: 11. This CDR3 spans 15 amino acids. Per the germline V gene, CDR1 is MDHEN and CDR2 is SYDVKM. The CDR3 spells CASSPYDPRGDTQYF. In nucleotides, the CDR3 is TGTGCCAGCAGTCCCTATGACCCCAGGGGGGATACGCAGTATTTT.